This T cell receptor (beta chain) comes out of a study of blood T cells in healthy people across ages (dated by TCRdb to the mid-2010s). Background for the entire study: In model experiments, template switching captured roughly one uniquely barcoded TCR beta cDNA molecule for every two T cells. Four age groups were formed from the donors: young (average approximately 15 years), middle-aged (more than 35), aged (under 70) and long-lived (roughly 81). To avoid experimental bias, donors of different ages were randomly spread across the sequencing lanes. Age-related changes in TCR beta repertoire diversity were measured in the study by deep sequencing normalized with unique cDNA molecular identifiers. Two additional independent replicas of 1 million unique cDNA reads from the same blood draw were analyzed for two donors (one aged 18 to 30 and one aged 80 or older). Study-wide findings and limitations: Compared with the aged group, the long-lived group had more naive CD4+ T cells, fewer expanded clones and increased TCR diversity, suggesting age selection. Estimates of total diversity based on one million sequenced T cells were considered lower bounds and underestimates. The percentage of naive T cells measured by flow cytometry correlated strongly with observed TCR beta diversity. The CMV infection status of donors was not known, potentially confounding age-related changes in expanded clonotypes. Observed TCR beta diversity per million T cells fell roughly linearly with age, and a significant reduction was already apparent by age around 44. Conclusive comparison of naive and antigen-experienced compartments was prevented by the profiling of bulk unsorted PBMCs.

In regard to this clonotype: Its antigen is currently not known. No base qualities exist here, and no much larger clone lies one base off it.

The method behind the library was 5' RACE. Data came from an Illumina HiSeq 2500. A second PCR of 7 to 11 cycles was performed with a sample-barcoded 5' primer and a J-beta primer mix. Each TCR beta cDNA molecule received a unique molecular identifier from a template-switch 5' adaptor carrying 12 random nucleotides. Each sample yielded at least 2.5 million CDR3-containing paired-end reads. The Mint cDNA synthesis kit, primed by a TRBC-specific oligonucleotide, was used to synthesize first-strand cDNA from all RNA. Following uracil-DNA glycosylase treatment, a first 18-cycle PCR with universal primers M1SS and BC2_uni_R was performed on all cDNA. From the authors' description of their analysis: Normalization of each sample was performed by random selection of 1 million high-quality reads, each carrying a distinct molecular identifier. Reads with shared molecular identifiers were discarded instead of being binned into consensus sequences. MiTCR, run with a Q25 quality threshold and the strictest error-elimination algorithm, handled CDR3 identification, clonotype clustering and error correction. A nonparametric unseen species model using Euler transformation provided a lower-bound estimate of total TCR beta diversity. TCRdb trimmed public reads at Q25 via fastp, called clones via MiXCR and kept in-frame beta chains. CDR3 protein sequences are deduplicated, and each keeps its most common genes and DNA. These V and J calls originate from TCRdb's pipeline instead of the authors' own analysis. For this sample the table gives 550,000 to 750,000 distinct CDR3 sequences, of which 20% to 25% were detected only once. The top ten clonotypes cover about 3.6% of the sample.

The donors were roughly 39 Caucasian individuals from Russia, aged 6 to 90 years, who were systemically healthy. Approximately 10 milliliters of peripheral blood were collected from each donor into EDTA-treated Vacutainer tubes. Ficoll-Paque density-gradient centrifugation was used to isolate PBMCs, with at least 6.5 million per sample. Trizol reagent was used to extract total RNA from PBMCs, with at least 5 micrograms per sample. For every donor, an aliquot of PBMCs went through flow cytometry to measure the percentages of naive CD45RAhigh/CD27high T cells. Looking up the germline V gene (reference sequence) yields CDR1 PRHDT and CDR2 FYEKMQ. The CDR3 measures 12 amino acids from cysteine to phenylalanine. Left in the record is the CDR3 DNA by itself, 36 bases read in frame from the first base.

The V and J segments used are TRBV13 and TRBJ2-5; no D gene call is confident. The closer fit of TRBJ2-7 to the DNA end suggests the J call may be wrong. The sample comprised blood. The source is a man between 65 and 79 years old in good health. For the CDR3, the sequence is CASSLDPGEQYF. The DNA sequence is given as TGTGCCAGCAGCTTAGACCCCGGCGAGCAGTACTTC.